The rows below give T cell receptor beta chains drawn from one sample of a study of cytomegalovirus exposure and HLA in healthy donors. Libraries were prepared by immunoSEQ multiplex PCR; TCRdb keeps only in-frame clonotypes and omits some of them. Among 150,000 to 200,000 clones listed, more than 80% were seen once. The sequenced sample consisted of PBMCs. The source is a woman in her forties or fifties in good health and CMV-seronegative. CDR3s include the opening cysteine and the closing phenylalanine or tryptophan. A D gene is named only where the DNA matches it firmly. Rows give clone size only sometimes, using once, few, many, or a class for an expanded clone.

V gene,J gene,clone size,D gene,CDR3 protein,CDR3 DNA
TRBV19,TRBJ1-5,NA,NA,CASKRTVEQPQHF,TGTGCCAGTAAAAGGACAGTAGAGCAGCCCCAGCATTTT
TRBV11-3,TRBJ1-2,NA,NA,CASSLVGSGGEGYGYTF,TGTGCCAGCAGCTTAGTAGGGTCGGGAGGGGAGGGCTATGGCTACACCTTC
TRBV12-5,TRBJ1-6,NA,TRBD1,CASMRTGGSPLHF,TGTGCTAGTATGAGGACAGGGGGTTCACCCCTCCACTTT
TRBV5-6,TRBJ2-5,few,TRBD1,CASSLGQGPQETQYF,TGTGCCAGCAGCTTGGGACAGGGGCCCCAAGAGACCCAGTACTTC
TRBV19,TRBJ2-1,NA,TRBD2,CASTAGAGLAGQVSYNEQFF,TGTGCCAGTACAGCAGGGGCTGGGCTAGCGGGACAAGTCTCCTACAATGAGCAGTTCTTC
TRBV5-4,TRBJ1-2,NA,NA,CASSSQQQNYGYTF,TGTGCCAGCAGCTCCCAACAACAAAACTATGGCTACACCTTC
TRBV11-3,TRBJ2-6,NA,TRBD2,CASSLGGVGANVLTF,TGTGCCAGCAGCTTGGGGGGGGTAGGGGCCAACGTCCTGACTTTC
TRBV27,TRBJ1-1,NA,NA,CASSFSQVNTEAFF,TGTGCCAGCAGTTTTTCACAAGTGAACACTGAAGCTTTCTTT
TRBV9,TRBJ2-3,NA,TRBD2,CASSPSGRATDTQYF,TGTGCCAGCAGCCCCAGCGGGAGGGCCACAGATACGCAGTATTTT
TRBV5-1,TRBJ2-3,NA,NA,CASSRESGLSYTDTQYF,TGCGCCAGCAGCCGGGAAAGTGGGTTGTCATACACAGATACGCAGTATTTT
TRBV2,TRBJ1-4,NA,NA,CASSPTQGVLFF,TGTGCCAGCAGTCCGACCCAGGGCGTTCTGTTTTTT
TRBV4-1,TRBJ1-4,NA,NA,CASSQGTGMGTNEKLFF,TGCGCCAGCAGCCAAGGTACAGGCATGGGGACTAATGAAAAACTGTTTTTT
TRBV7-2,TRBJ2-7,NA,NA,CASSSRTGQTYEQYF,TGTGCCAGCAGCTCGCGGACCGGACAGACCTACGAGCAGTACTTC
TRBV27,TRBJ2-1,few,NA,CASSPFSDWRYEQFF,TGTGCCAGCAGCCCTTTCTCGGACTGGAGGTATGAGCAGTTCTTC
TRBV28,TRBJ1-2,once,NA,CASSFPQAGDNYGYTF,TGTGCCAGCAGTTTCCCCCAGGCAGGGGATAACTATGGCTACACCTTC
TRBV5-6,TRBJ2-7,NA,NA,CASSLVGARYEQYF,TGTGCCAGCAGCTTGGTGGGGGCGCGGTACGAGCAGTACTTC
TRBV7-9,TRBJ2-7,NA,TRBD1,CSSSLGTGFPYEQYF,TGTTCCAGCAGCTTGGGGACAGGTTTTCCCTACGAGCAGTACTTC
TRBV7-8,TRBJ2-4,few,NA,CASSSPQDPKNIQYF,TGTGCCAGCAGCTCACCACAGGACCCCAAAAACATTCAGTACTTC
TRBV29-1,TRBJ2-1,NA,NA,CSVVRVLTYNEQFF,TGCAGCGTCGTCAGGGTACTAACCTACAATGAGCAGTTCTTC
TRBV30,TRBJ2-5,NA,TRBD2,CAWNRLAGQETQYF,TGTGCCTGGAACAGACTAGCGGGGCAAGAGACCCAGTACTTC